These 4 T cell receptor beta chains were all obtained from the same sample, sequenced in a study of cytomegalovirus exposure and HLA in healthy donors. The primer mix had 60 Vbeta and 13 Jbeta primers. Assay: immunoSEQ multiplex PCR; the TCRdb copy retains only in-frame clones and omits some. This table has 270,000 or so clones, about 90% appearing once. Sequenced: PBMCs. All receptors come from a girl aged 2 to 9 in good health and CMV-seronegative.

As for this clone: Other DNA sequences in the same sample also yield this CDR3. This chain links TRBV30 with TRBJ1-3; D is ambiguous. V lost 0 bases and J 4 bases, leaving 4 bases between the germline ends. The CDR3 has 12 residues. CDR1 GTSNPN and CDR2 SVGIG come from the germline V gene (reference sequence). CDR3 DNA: TGTGCCTGGAGTGTTGGCGGAAACACCATATATTTT. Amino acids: CAWSVGGNTIYF.

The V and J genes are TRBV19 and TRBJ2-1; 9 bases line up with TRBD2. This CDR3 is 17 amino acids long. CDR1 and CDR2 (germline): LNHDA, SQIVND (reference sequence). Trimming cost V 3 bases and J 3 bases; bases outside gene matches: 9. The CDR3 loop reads CASSIGAGGFIYNEQFF. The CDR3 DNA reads TGTGCCAGTAGTATCGGGGCGGGAGGGTTTATCTACAATGAGCAGTTCTTC.

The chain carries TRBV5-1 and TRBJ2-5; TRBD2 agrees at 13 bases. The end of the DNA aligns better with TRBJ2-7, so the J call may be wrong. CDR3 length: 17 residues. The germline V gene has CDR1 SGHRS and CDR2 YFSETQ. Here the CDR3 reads CASSPGLAGVLYYEQYF. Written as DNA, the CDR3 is TGCGCCAGCAGCCCCGGACTAGCGGGAGTCCTATACTACGAGCAGTACTTC.

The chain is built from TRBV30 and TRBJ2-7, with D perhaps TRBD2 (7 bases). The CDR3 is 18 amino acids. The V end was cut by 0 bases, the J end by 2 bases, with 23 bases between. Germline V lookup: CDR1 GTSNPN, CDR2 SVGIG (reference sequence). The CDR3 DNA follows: TGTGCCTGGAGTGTACGATGGGACACCTCGGGAGGTCCCTACGAGCAGTACTTC. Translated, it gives CAWSVRWDTSGGPYEQYF.